This section outlines one T cell receptor beta chain sequence together with its context. V was trimmed by 5 bases and J by 2 bases, leaving 17 bases between them. This CDR3 is built from 16 residues. Germline V lookup: CDR1 MNHEY, CDR2 SVGEGT. The sample belongs to a study of blood T cell repertoires in COVID-19. Method: immunoSEQ multiplex PCR; TCRdb's copy keeps in-frame clones and lacks some. The sample shows over 250,000 clones, approximately 85% of them seen only once. The specimen was peripheral blood. The chain links TRBV6-2 or TRBV6-3 to TRBJ2-3, with a weak D call TRBD2 (6 bases). The sequence derives from a woman in her 70s with acute or convalescent COVID-19. CDR3 in amino acids: CASSASLLALTDTQYF. The CDR3 region has the DNA TGTGCCAGCAGTGCCTCCTTGCTAGCGCTCACAGATACGCAGTATTTT.